A single sample is the source of the 28 T cell receptor beta chains below, sequenced in a study of low-dose radiotherapy and immunotherapy resistance in tumors. Time point reported: after trial treatment. Regarding treatment: LDRT plus nivolumab, ipilimumab, low-dose cyclophosphamide and aspirin (RACIN trial). Both TCRalpha and TCRbeta chains were reverse transcribed with V-gene-specific primers. Over approximately 20 PCR cycles, TCRs were amplified from a constant-region primer and V-primer adapter. TCRdb independently ran MiXCR on the reads; one entry per CDR3 protein. The table includes approximately 100,000 distinct CDR3 sequences, 20% to 25% detected once. This sample comprised PBMCs, obtained after low-dose radiotherapy plus immunotherapy. Every receptor here comes from a male donor with prostate cancer.

There are many counts of this clonotype. The chain uses TRBV2 and TRBJ2-7, with D unresolved. CDR3 length: 14 residues. Per germline, CDR1 SNHLY and CDR2 FYNNEI. V shed 3 bases and J shed 0 bases, with 9 bases lying between them. CDR3 nucleotides: TGTGCCAGCAGTGATGGGGTCCTCTCCTACGAGCAGTACTTC. Residues: CASSDGVLSYEQYF.

This chain joins TRBV7-9 and TRBJ2-2; 12 bases agree with TRBD2. The CDR3 sequence is 16 residues long. The germline gives CDR1 SEHNR, CDR2 FQNEAQ (reference sequence). The V segment lost 3 bases and the J segment 4 bases; nucleotides outside the gene matches: 3. The CDR3, as DNA: TGTGCCAGCAGCTTGACTAGCGGGAGCGGCACCGGGGAGCTGTTTTTT. The encoded protein is CASSLTSGSGTGELFF.

This clonotype was seen many times. The chain combines TRBV5-6 with TRBJ1-5; TRBD1 agrees at 9 bases. This CDR3 spans 14 amino acids. Per the germline V gene, CDR1 is SGHDT and CDR2 is YYEEEE. With V trimmed by 4 bases and J by 2 bases, 1 base remained unmatched. Here the CDR3 reads CASSGDRGNQPQHF. In nucleotides, the CDR3 is TGTGCCAGCAGCGGGGACAGGGGCAATCAGCCCCAGCATTTT. Complete variable domain (other parts from reference TRBV5-6 and TRBJ1-5): DAGVTQSPTHLIKTRGQQVTLRCSPKSGHDTVSWYQQALGQGPQFIFQYYEEEERQRGNFPDRFSGHQFPNYSSELNVNALLLGDSALYLCASSGDRGNQPQHFGDGTRLSIL.

In this sample, this clonotype turned up a few times. The chain couples TRBV4-2 to TRBJ2-3; D gene unclear. The CDR3 extends over 15 amino acids. Trimming removed 6 bases at V and 4 bases at J, with 17 bases between. CDR1 and CDR2 from the germline V gene are LGHNA and YNFKEQ. CDR3 protein: CASSVDLGGADTQYF. In DNA, the CDR3 is TGTGCCAGCAGTGTCGACCTCGGTGGTGCAGATACGCAGTATTTT.

This clonotype showed up many times. The V call is TRBV3-1, the J call TRBJ1-1; 10 bases fit TRBD1. Losses at the gene ends were 4 bases for V and 7 bases for J; bases not matched to a gene: 6. CDR3 length: 14 amino acids. CDR1 LGHDT and CDR2 YNNKEL come from the germline V gene (reference sequence). The CDR3 reads CASSLRDRGVEAFF. The CDR3 region has the DNA TGTGCCAGCAGCCTGCGGGACAGGGGAGTTGAAGCTTTCTTT.

The rearrangement links TRBV11-2 to TRBJ1-1, with unresolved D. This CDR3 is built from 14 residues. The germline V gene has CDR1 SGHAT and CDR2 FQNNGV. Trimming took 0 bases from V and 4 from J, leaving 9 bases between them. CDR3 protein: CASSLDLGSTEAFF. The CDR3 DNA reads TGTGCCAGCAGCTTAGATCTCGGGAGCACTGAAGCTTTCTTT.

CDR3 in amino acids: CASSLGGTSGRSDTQYF. CDR3 coding DNA: TGTGCCAGCAGTTTAGGGGGGACTAGCGGGAGATCAGATACGCAGTATTTT. The chain uses TRBV28 and TRBJ2-3; 14 bases line up with TRBD2. The J segment lost 4 bases and the V segment lost 2 bases, leaving 5 bases of the junction unmatched. The CDR3 is 17 residues long. Per the germline V gene, CDR1 is MDHEN and CDR2 is SYDVKM.

The table lists this clonotype with many counts. The gene calls are TRBV19 and TRBJ2-1; D tentatively fits TRBD1 or TRBD2 (5 bases each). V shed 1 base and J shed 9 bases, with 13 bases lying between them. Germline CDR1 LNHDA, CDR2 SQIVND (reference sequence). The CDR3 spans 14 residues. This CDR3 reads CASSIAGSGREQFF. CDR3 coding DNA: TGTGCCAGTAGTATAGCAGGGTCGGGGCGTGAGCAGTTCTTC.

This clonotype was observed many times. The J gene is TRBJ1-1, the V gene TRBV7-9; D uncertain. With 3 bases removed from V and 1 base from J, the gap between germline ends came to 3 bases. This CDR3 spans 12 amino acids. The germline gives CDR1 SEHNR, CDR2 FQNEAQ (reference sequence). The CDR3 nucleotides are TGTGCCAGCAGCTTCGAGAACACTGAAGCTTTCTTT. This gives the protein CASSFENTEAFF. Complete variable domain (other parts from reference TRBV7-9 and TRBJ1-1): DTGVSQNPRHKITKRGQNVTFRCDPISEHNRLYWYRQTLGQGPEFLTYFQNEAQLEKSRLLSDRFSAERPKGSFSTLEIQRTEQGDSAMYLCASSFENTEAFFGQGTRLTVV.

The chain links TRBV28 to TRBJ2-7; 11 bases map to TRBD2. The germline CDR1 and CDR2 sequences are MDHEN and SYDVKM. The CDR3 contains 16 residues. V shed 7 bases and J 6 bases; nucleotides not matched to a gene: 14. CDR3 sequence reads: CASTDPSSGGPREQYF. The CDR3 DNA is TGTGCCAGCACGGACCCTTCTAGCGGGGGGCCGCGCGAGCAGTACTTC.

This clonotype was seen many times. The chain couples TRBV27 to TRBJ2-3; D uncertain. Trimming shortened V by 0 bases and J by 6 bases, and 10 bases separated the two germline ends. The CDR3 runs to 14 residues. Germline V gene sequence: CDR1 MNHEY, CDR2 SMNVEV (reference sequence). The CDR3 bases are TGTGCCAGCAGTTTATCAGCTGGAGTGGATACGCAGTATTTT. Translated: CASSLSAGVDTQYF.

To note about this clonotype: With a far larger clone one base away, a read error is the likely cause. This chain connects TRBV5-3 to TRBJ2-2, with a possible D match to TRBD1 (5 bases). TRBV5-3 is treated as an ORF (open reading frame) with a function not yet certain. V lost 8 bases and J lost 7, with 15 bases in between. The length of the CDR3 is 13 residues. This CDR3 is CASDLLQGGELFF. CDR3 DNA sequence: TGTGCCAGCGACTTGCTCCAGGGCGGGGAGCTGTTTTTT.

In this sample, this clonotype turned up many times. The CDR3, as DNA: TGCAGTGCTAGAGATGCTCCGGGTAGAGTAACTGAAGCTTTCTTT. Its protein product is CSARDAPGRVTEAFF. The chain links TRBV20-1 to TRBJ1-1; D unresolved. V was trimmed by 0 bases and J by 5 bases, leaving 16 bases between them. CDR1 and CDR2 from the germline V gene are DFQATT and SNEGSKA (reference sequence). This CDR3 has 15 residues.

The chain carries TRBV6-6 and TRBJ2-1; 9 bases line up with TRBD2. This CDR3 contains 16 residues. J gave up 8 bases and V 8 bases, and 16 bases lay outside the gene matches. Germline lookup yields CDR1 MNHNY and CDR2 SVGAGI (reference sequence). CDR3 nucleotides: TGTGCCAGCCGGACACAACCCGGACTAGCGAGCGATGAGCAGTTCTTC. Its protein product is CASRTQPGLASDEQFF.

This clonotype showed up many times. The genes are TRBV24-1 and TRBJ1-5, with D perhaps matching TRBD1 (6 bases). The germline V gene has CDR1 KGHDR and CDR2 SFDVKD. Trimming stripped 0 bases from V and 7 bases from J, with 15 bases between. This CDR3 contains 16 residues. As DNA, the CDR3 is TGTGCCACCAGTGATTTGCGGGGGCAATTAGGGCAGCCCCAGCATTTT. Protein sequence: CATSDLRGQLGQPQHF.

This clonotype was picked up many times. The chain employs TRBV29-1 and TRBJ2-5; 10 nucleotides line up with TRBD1. The CDR3 runs 14 residues. Germline V gene data show CDR1 as SQVTM and CDR2 as ANQGSEA. Germline trimming cut 4 bases from V and 4 bases from J; bases unmatched to any gene: 6. For the CDR3, the DNA is TGCAGCGTTGCTAGAGGGGACAGGGGAGAGACCCAGTACTTC. The encoded protein is CSVARGDRGETQYF.

This clonotype was found many times. J is TRBJ2-5 and V is TRBV19; 14 bases match TRBD2. Germline CDR1 is LNHDA and CDR2 is SQIVND (reference sequence). CDR3 length: 18 amino acids. V lost 5 bases, J lost 0 bases, and 8 bases stayed unmatched. CDR3 protein: CASSGTSGGSRNQETQYF. The CDR3 DNA reads as TGTGCCAGTAGTGGGACTAGCGGGGGATCACGTAACCAAGAGACCCAGTACTTC.

The chain carries TRBV5-6 and TRBJ2-3, with TRBD1 matching 9 bases. Germline V gene sequence: CDR1 SGHDT, CDR2 YYEEEE. The CDR3 has 16 amino acids. J was trimmed by 2 bases and V by 0 bases; bases with no gene match: 4. CDR3 DNA: TGTGCCAGCAGCTTGGGACAGGGGGGTTACACAGATACGCAGTATTTT. Its protein is CASSLGQGGYTDTQYF.

The chain is built from TRBV5-1 and TRBJ2-1; 10 positions match TRBD2. CDR1 is SGHRS, CDR2 YFSETQ, per germline. V gave up 5 bases and J gave up 5 bases; unmatched junction bases: 13. The CDR3 sequence is 17 residues long. The CDR3 sequence is CASSPQSGRAVDNEQFF. The CDR3 region has the DNA TGCGCCAGCAGTCCTCAAAGCGGGAGGGCCGTAGACAATGAGCAGTTCTTC.

This clonotype has only one observation. The CDR3 sequence is CASSRSWAKQETQYF. In nucleotides, the CDR3 is TGTGCCAGCAGCCGGTCGTGGGCAAAACAAGAGACCCAGTACTTC. The chain couples TRBV14 to TRBJ2-5; D is unclear. The CDR3 contains 15 residues. Germline values: CDR1 SGHDN, CDR2 FVKESK. V lost 4 bases to trimming and J lost 2 bases, with 14 bases between them.

This clonotype was seen ten or more times. The rearrangement uses TRBV12-5 and TRBJ1-2; D gene ambiguous. CDR1 LGHNT and CDR2 FRNRAP come from the germline V gene. Trimming pared 7 bases from V and 8 bases from J, leaving 23 bases between. CDR3 length equals 15 residues. CDR3 loop: CASATRATHKEGYTF. In nucleotides, the CDR3 is TGTGCTAGTGCCACCCGGGCGACCCATAAGGAAGGCTACACCTTC.

The chain couples TRBV6-2 or TRBV6-3 to TRBJ2-1; 9 nucleotides agree with TRBD2. This CDR3 region has 16 residues. V lost 5 bases to trimming and J lost 7 bases; unmatched junction nucleotides: 12. Per germline, CDR1 MNHEY and CDR2 SVGEGT. In DNA, the CDR3 is TGTGCCAGCAGTACCTTGGCGGGGGGGTATGGGAATGAGCAGTTCTTC. This sequence encodes CASSTLAGGYGNEQFF.

This clonotype rates as medium-sized. The chain is built from TRBV2 and TRBJ1-5, with D perhaps matching TRBD1 (5 bases). In germline, CDR1 is SNHLY, CDR2 FYNNEI. The germline V and J ends were trimmed by 6 bases and 4 bases, with 10 bases remaining between them. The CDR3 covers 13 residues. DNA of the CDR3: TGTGCCAGCAGCGTTGGGGCAAATCAGCCCCAGCATTTT. Protein: CASSVGANQPQHF.

The chain carries TRBV28 and TRBJ1-2, with D perhaps TRBD1 (5 bases). Germline CDR1 reads MDHEN; CDR2 reads SYDVKM. CDR3 length: 14 amino acids. Trimming shortened V by 3 bases and J by 1 base, and 9 bases separated the two germline ends. The CDR3 loop is CASSFGGFNYGYTF. The CDR3 nucleotides read TGTGCCAGCAGTTTCGGGGGGTTTAACTATGGCTACACCTTC.

This clonotype was observed at least ten times. J is TRBJ1-6 and V is TRBV5-1, with 8 bases that match TRBD1. CDR3 length equals 19 residues. The trim removed 1 base at V and 5 bases at J, leaving 14 bases unmatched. Germline CDR1 and CDR2: SGHRS and YFSETQ. CDR3 nucleotide sequence: TGCGCCAGCAGCTTGCGTCCAGGGGGCGCCGGGTCTGATAATTCACCCCTCCACTTT. It codes for CASSLRPGGAGSDNSPLHF.

This clonotype was picked up many times. J is TRBJ1-4 and V is TRBV7-6; D gene uncertain. V was trimmed by 5 bases and J by 8 bases, leaving 9 bases between them. Per germline, CDR1 SGHVS and CDR2 FNYEAQ. This CDR3 region has 12 residues. This chain's CDR3 is CASSPSGEKLFF. The CDR3, as DNA: TGTGCCAGCAGCCCATCGGGGGAAAAACTGTTTTTT.

The rearrangement links TRBV3-1 to TRBJ1-1; D uncertain. Trimming removed 6 bases from V and 1 base from J, with 12 bases in between. This CDR3 contains 14 residues. Germline V gene sequence: CDR1 LGHDT, CDR2 YNNKEL (reference sequence). CDR3 protein: CASSFQLKNTEAFF. Written as DNA, the CDR3 is TGTGCCAGCAGTTTCCAACTGAAGAACACTGAAGCTTTCTTT.

Many counts were recorded for this clonotype. V is TRBV7-2 and J is TRBJ2-7; D is unclear. CDR3 length: 15 residues. In germline, CDR1 is SGHTA, CDR2 FQGNSA. Deletions cut 5 bases from V and 3 bases from J, with 17 bases between. CDR3: CASSPTASLGYEQYF. The CDR3 bases are TGTGCCAGCAGCCCTACCGCGTCTCTGGGCTACGAGCAGTACTTC.